These T cell receptor beta chains were read from a single sample in a study of blood T cell repertoires in COVID-19. The data were produced by immunoSEQ multiplex PCR, yet TCRdb's version contains in-frame clones alone and is incomplete. The sample records approximately 400,000 clones, approximately 90% being singletons. The source material was PBMCs or T cells enriched from blood (not recorded which). The receptors here all came from a woman between 18 and 29 years old who had recovered from COVID-19. Each CDR3 is given with its conserved first and last residue.

V,CDR3
TRBV6-5,CASSYSSAQGDGYTF
TRBV29-1,CSARQGVGEKLFF
TRBV4-1,CASSRPDYTGLYGNTIYF
TRBV12-5,CASGTGTRRNTEAFF
TRBV7-3,CASSPTGGTPPYGYTF
TRBV5-1,CASSYIGTSYGEGSPLHF
TRBV15,CATSRGNRGQGYTF
TRBV11-2,CASSFSVNLGPRSYEQYF
TRBV27,CASSLRVRQGSGAGANVLTF
TRBV28,CASSLGPATSNYGYTF
TRBV9,CASSVTAKTDTQYF
TRBV5-8,CASTPRRSGADNSPLHF
TRBV13,CASSLERTSGSSEQYF
TRBV16,CASSQSRVGEQYF
TRBV6-6,CASSYLTGNYGYTF
TRBV4-1,CASSQWRNEKLFF
TRBV10-3,CAISELRQGPTEAFF
TRBV9,CASSALRNAAEAFF
TRBV5-1,CASDRDRADWNYGYTF
TRBV6-5,CASFSGQKETQYF
TRBV6-5,CASSPGTGSNEQFF
TRBV11-2,CASSFSPRVGYNEQFF
TRBV3-1/TRBV3-2,CASSHSVVRGPYNEQFF
TRBV30,CAWTHFGGTNQPQHF
TRBV11-2,CASSLGQGAAFF
TRBV27,CASRGAGGNKAFF
TRBV9,CASSGRRQGWTEAFF
TRBV6-2/TRBV6-3,CASSYGTGTGQPQHF
TRBV5-4,CASSLPGQSSYEQYF
TRBV5-4,CASSPVRLAGGGDEQFF
TRBV9,CASSRQGGTGELFF
TRBV3-1/TRBV3-2,CASSQGGLDLRADTQYF
TRBV6-5,CASNPTAGTGELFF
TRBV5-1,CASSPPGLGTDTQYF
TRBV6-6,CASSRTGLKETQYF
TRBV5-1,CASSPWTGHTGELFF
TRBV28,CASSEGLAGGPNPYEQFF
TRBV9,CASNPDGTGGEKLFF
TRBV5-4,CASSLWRQGTNSPLHF
TRBV6-5,CASIGVSGANVLTF
TRBV6-6,CASSRNALMSGNTIYF
TRBV11-2,CASSAIKELGQYF
TRBV27,CASSPGQAMNTEAFF
TRBV7-6,CASSLKLGQGSSYEQYF
TRBV7-3,CASSKTGSRTEAFF
TRBV19,CASTTTPGYTEAFF
TRBV25-1,CASTGSNYGYTF
TRBV9,CASSVGGGGNTEAFF
TRBV18,CASSPQGREVRSPLHF
TRBV6-5,CASSSTDRGNTEAFF
TRBV7-9,CASSLDSLSQETQYF
TRBV7-2,CASSSKADVYPKGPQHF
TRBV28,CASVGGGEEKLFF
TRBV3-1/TRBV3-2,CASSRSTAYGYTF
TRBV27,CASSYSSGALGGKQFF